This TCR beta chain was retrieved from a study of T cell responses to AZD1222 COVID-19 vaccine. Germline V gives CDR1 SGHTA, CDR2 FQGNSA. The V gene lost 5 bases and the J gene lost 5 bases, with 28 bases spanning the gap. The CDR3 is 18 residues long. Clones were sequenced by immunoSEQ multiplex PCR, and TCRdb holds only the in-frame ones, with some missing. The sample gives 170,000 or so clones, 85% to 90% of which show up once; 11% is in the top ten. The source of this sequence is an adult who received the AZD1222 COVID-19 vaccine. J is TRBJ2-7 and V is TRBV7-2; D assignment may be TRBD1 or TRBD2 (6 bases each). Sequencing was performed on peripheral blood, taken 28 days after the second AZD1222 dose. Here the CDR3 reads CASSPLPRGAPSHDEQYF. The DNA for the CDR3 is TGTGCCAGCAGCCCGCTCCCAAGGGGGGCTCCTTCCCATGACGAGCAGTACTTC. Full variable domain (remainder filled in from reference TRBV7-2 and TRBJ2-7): GAGVSQSPSNKVTEKGKDVELRCDPISGHTALYWYRQSLGQGLEFLIYFQGNSAPDKSGLPSDRFSAERTGGSVSTLTIQRTQQEDSAVYLCASSPLPRGAPSHDEQYFGPGTRLTVT.